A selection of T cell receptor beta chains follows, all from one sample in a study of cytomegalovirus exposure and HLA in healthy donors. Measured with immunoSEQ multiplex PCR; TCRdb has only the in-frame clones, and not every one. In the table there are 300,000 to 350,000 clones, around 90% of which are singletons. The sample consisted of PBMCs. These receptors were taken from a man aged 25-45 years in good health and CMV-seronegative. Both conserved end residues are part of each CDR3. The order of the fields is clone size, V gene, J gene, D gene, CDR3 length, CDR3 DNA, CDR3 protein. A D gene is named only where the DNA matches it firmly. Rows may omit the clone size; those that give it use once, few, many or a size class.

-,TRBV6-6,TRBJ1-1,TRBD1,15,TGTGCCAGCACCACAGGGGGCTTGGTTGATACTGAAGCTTTCTTT,CASTTGGLVDTEAFF
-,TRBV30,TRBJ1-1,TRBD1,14,TGTGCCTGGACTTTTCTGCAGGGGGCTTCTGAAGCTTTCTTT,CAWTFLQGASEAFF
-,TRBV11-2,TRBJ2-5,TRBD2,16,TGTGCCAGCAGCTTAGAGATAGCGGGGGGTAGAGAGACCCAGTACTTC,CASSLEIAGGRETQYF
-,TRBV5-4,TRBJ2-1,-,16,TGTGCCAGCAGCTTCGCACGTGGGGGGACTTACAATGAGCAGTTCTTC,CASSFARGGTYNEQFF
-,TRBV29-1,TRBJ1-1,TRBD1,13,TGCAGCGCTAAGACAGGGGCAGACACTGAAGCTTTCTTT,CSAKTGADTEAFF
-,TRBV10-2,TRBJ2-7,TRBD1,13,TGCGCCAGCAGACCGGGACAGGGCTACGAGCAGTACTTC,CASRPGQGYEQYF
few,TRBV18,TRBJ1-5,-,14,TGTGCCAGCTCCCTTGGGGGGTTCAATCAGCCCCAGCATTTT,CASSLGGFNQPQHF
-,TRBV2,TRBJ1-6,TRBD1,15,TGTGCCAGCAGTTACCGGGACAGGATGGATTCACCCCTCCACTTT,CASSYRDRMDSPLHF
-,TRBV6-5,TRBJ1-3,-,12,TGTGCCAGCAGCGGTACTGGAAACACCATATATTTT,CASSGTGNTIYF
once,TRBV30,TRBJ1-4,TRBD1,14,TGTGCCTGGAGGGCGACAGGGGCAGGCGAAAAACTGTTTTTT,CAWRATGAGEKLFF
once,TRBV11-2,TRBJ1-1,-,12,TGTGCCAGCAGCTTACGGAACACTGAAGCTTTCTTT,CASSLRNTEAFF
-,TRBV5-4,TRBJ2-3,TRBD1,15,TGTGCCAGCAGCTTGGACAGGGGTTTCGCAGATACGCAGTATTTT,CASSLDRGFADTQYF
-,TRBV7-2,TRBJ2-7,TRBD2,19,TGTGCCAGCAGCTTAGTTCCGATCAGCGGGGGGGCCTCTCGCTACGAGCAGTACTTC,CASSLVPISGGASRYEQYF
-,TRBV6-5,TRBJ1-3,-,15,TGTGCCAGCAGCCGCGGGGGGGGTGCAGGAAACACCATATATTTT,CASSRGGGAGNTIYF
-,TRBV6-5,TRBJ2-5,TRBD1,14,TGTGCCAGCAGTTACTCGACAGGGCGGGAGACCCAGTACTTC,CASSYSTGRETQYF
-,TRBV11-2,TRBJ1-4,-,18,TGTGCCAGCAGCTTATTCGGGGACTCTGCTGCAACTAATGAAAAACTGTTTTTT,CASSLFGDSAATNEKLFF
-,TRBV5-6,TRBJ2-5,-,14,TGTGCCAGCAGCTCTGGACTGGGACAAGAGACCCAGTACTTC,CASSSGLGQETQYF
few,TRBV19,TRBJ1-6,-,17,TGTGCCAGTAGTATGGATTTGCAGGCGGACAATAATTCACCCCTCCACTTT,CASSMDLQADNNSPLHF
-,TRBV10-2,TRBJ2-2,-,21,TGCGCCAGCAGTGAGTCGAGGGGAAGAACTAGCCCGGGCGGGGAGGCCGGGGAGCTGTTTTTT,CASSESRGRTSPGGEAGELFF
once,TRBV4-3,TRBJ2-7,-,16,TGCGCCAGCAGCCAAGAGTGGAGGACCCTCTCCTACGAGCAGTACTTC,CASSQEWRTLSYEQYF
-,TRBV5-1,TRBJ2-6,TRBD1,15,TGCGCCAGCAGCTTCGACAGGGATGGGGCCAACGTCCTGACTTTC,CASSFDRDGANVLTF
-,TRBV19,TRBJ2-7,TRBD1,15,TGTGCCAGTAGTAACACAGGGGGCCCAGCCTACGAGCAGTACTTC,CASSNTGGPAYEQYF
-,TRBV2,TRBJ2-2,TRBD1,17,TGTGCCAGCAGAGATTCCCGGACAGGGGGCGGCGCCGGGGAGCTGTTTTTT,CASRDSRTGGGAGELFF
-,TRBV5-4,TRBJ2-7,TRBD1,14,TGTGCCAGCAGCTCCGGGACAGCGTACTACGAGCAGTACTTC,CASSSGTAYYEQYF
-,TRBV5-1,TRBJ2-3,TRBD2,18,TGCGCCAGCAGAAGGAATAGCGGGGGGATAAGCGGGACAGATACGCAGTATTTT,CASRRNSGGISGTDTQYF
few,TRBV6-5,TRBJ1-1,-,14,TGTGCCAGCAGGACGGGGGACCTTAACACTGAAGCTTTCTTT,CASRTGDLNTEAFF
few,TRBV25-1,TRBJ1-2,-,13,TGTGCCAGCAGAGGAGACAGAGTCTATGGCTACACCTTC,CASRGDRVYGYTF
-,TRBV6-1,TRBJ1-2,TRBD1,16,TGTGCCAGCAGTGGATCTAACCGGGACAGGGTAGGGGGCTACACCTTC,CASSGSNRDRVGGYTF
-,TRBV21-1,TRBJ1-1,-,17,TGTGCCAGCAGCAAAATGAGCGGGGGCGATATGAACACTGAAGCTTTCTTT,CASSKMSGGDMNTEAFF
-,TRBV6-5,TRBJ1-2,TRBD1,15,TGTGCCAGCAGCCGCCGACAGGGGGTTAACTATGGCTACACCTTC,CASSRRQGVNYGYTF
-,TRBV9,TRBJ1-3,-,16,TGTGCCAGCAGCGTAGGAGGTCCGAGCTCTGGAAACACCATATATTTT,CASSVGGPSSGNTIYF
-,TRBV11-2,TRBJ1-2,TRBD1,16,TGTGCCAGCAGATCCGGGACAGGGACCGCTGGGTATGGCTACACCTTC,CASRSGTGTAGYGYTF
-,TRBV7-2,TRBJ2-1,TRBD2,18,TGTGCCAGCAGACGGTGGACTAGCGGGGGGGGATCCTACAATGAGCAGTTCTTC,CASRRWTSGGGSYNEQFF
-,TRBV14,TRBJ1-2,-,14,TGTGCCAGCAGCCCCCTAAGAGGGTTCTATGGCTACACCTTC,CASSPLRGFYGYTF
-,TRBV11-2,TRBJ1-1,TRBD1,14,TGTGCCAGCAGCCGGGACAGGGCTCGGACTGAAGCTTTCTTT,CASSRDRARTEAFF
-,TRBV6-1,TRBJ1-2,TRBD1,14,TGTGCCAGCAGTGTACACGGGACAGGGAGCTTTCACACCTTC,CASSVHGTGSFHTF
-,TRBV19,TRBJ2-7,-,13,TGTGCCAGTAGTCGAGGGGGAACCTACGAGCAGTACTTC,CASSRGGTYEQYF
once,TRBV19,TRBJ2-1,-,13,TGTGCCAGTAGTAAAGACAGATACAATGAGCAGTTCTTC,CASSKDRYNEQFF
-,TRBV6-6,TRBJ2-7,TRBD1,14,TGTGCCAGCAGCCGAACCGGGACAGGGGGCGGGCAGTACTTC,CASSRTGTGGGQYF
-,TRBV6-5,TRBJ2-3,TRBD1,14,TGTGCCAGCAGTCAGGACAGGGGGGCAGATACGCAGTATTTT,CASSQDRGADTQYF
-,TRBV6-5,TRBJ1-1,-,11,TGTGCCAGCTTCAAGAACACTGAAGCTTTCTTT,CASFKNTEAFF
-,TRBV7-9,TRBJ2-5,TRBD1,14,TGTGCCAGCAGCTCCTCGACAGGGACAGAGACCCAGTACTTC,CASSSSTGTETQYF
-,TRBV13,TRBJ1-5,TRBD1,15,TGTGCCAGCAGCGTAAGGGGGCGCGGTATGCAGCCCCAGCATTTT,CASSVRGRGMQPQHF
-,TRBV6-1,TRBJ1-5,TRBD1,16,TGTGCCAGCAGTGAAGCAAACAGGGGCGGCAATCAGCCCCAGCATTTT,CASSEANRGGNQPQHF
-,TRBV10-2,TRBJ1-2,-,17,TGCGCCAGCAGTGACGTCGCTGGGCAGGGAGGTGTCGATGGCTACACCTTC,CASSDVAGQGGVDGYTF
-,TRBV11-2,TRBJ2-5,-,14,TGTGCCAGCAGCCCCAAGTGGGGGGAAGAGACCCAGTACTTC,CASSPKWGEETQYF
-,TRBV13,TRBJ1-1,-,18,TGTGCCAGCAGCTTAGGTAGACCGGGACACTTTCAGGGGACTGAAGCTTTCTTT,CASSLGRPGHFQGTEAFF
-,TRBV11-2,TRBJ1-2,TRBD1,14,TGTGCCAGCAGCACTATGCAGGGGGCGCATGGCTACACCTTC,CASSTMQGAHGYTF
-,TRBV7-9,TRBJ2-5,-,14,TGTGCCAGCAGCCCCGGACAGCTCCGGGAGACCCAGTACTTC,CASSPGQLRETQYF
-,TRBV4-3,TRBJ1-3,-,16,TGCGCCAGCAGCCAAGATTCTCGGTTCTCTGGAAACACCATATATTTT,CASSQDSRFSGNTIYF
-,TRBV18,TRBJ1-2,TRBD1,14,TGTGCCAGCTCACCCTTAGAGGGGGCAAGAGGCTACACCTTC,CASSPLEGARGYTF
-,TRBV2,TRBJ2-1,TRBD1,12,TGTGCCAGCAGTGAATGGGGGACAGGGAAGTTCTTC,CASSEWGTGKFF
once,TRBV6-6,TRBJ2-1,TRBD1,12,TGTGCCAGCAGTCCGTCGACAGGGAGGCAGTTCTTC,CASSPSTGRQFF
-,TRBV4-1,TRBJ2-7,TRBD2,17,TGCGCCAGCAGCCAAGAATCCCTAGCGGGGGGGCGGGACGAGCAGTACTTC,CASSQESLAGGRDEQYF